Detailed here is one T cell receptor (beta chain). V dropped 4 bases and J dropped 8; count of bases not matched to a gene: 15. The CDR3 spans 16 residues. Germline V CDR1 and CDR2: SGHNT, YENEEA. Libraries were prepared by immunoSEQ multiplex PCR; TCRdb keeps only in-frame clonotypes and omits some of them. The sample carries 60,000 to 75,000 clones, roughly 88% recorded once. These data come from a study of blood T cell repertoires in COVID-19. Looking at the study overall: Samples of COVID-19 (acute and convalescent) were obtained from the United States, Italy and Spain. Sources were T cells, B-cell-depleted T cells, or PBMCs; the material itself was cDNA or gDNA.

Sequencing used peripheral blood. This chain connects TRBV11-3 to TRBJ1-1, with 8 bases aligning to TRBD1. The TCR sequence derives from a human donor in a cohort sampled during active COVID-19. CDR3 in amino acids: CASSSGGQEKDREAFF. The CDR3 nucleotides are TGTGCCAGCAGCTCAGGGGGACAGGAAAAAGATCGGGAAGCTTTCTTT.